The table lists the clone carrying this TCR beta chain with a few counts. Antigen specificity is unknown. The authors amplified TCR beta CDR3 regions, and they did so from RNA transcripts for repertoire sequencing. The first-round RT-PCR employed HTBI primers together with the Qiagen OneStep RT-PCR kit. A multiplex PCR was then performed as the second round. In TCRdb, the multiplex PCR reads were re-called with MiXCR into one record per CDR3 protein. Of 740,000 or so distinct CDR3 sequences listed, approximately 40% are singletons. This sample is drawn from a study of Graves' ophthalmopathy and Graves' hyperthyroidism. Study-level findings and limits: In separating ophthalmopathy from stable hyperthyroidism, a 13-signature model achieved roughly 90% sensitivity and about 80% specificity. The blood repertoire also included most expanded thyroid clonotypes above 0.001 frequency.

With V trimmed by 6 bases and J by 8 bases, 9 bases remained unmatched. The CDR3 loop spans 14 amino acids. Germline V CDR1 and CDR2: DFQATT, SNEGSKA (reference sequence). Diagnosis used clinical symptoms, serum thyroxine, TRAb, thyroid ultrasound and orbital computed tomography. The authors used Ficoll-Paque density gradient centrifugation to separate PBMCs. The input was around 9 ml of fresh peripheral blood. Source material: peripheral blood. The J gene is TRBJ1-5, the V gene TRBV20-1; the match to TRBD1 covers 11 bases. This receptor was taken from an adult man with Graves' ophthalmopathy. CDR3 sequence reads: CSATWTGGLEPQHF. CDR3 nucleotide sequence: TGCAGTGCGACCTGGACAGGGGGCTTAGAGCCCCAGCATTTT.